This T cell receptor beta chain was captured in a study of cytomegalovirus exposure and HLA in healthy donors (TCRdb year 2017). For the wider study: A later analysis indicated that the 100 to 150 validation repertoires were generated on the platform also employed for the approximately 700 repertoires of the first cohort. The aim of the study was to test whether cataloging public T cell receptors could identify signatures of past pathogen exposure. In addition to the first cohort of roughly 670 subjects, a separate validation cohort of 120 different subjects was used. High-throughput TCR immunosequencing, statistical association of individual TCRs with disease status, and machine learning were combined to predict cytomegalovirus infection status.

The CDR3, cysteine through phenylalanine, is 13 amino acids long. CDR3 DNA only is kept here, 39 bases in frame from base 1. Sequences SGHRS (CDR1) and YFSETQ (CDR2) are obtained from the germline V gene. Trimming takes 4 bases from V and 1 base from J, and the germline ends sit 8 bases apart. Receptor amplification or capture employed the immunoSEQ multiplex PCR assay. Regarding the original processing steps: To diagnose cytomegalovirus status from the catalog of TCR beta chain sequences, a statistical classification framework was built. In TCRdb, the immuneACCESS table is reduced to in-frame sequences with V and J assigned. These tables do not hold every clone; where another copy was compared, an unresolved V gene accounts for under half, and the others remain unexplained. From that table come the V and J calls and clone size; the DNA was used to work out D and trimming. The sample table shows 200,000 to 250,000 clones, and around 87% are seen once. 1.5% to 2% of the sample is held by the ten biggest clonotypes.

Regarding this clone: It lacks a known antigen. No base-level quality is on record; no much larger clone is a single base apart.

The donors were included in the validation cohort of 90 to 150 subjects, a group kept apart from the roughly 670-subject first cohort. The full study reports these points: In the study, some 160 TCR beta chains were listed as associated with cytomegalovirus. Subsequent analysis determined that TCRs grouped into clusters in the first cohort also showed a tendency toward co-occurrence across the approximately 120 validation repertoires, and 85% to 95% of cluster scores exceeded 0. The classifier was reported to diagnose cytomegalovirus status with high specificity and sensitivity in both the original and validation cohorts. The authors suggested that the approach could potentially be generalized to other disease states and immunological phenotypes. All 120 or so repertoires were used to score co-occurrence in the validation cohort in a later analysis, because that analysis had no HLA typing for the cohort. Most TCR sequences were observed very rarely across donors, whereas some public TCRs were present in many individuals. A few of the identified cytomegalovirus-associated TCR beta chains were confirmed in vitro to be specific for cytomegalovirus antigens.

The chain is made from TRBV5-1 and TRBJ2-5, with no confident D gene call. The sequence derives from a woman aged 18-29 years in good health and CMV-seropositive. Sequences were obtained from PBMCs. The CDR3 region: CASSELSQETQYF. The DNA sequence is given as TGCGCCAGCAGCGAATTGAGCCAAGAGACCCAGTACTTC.